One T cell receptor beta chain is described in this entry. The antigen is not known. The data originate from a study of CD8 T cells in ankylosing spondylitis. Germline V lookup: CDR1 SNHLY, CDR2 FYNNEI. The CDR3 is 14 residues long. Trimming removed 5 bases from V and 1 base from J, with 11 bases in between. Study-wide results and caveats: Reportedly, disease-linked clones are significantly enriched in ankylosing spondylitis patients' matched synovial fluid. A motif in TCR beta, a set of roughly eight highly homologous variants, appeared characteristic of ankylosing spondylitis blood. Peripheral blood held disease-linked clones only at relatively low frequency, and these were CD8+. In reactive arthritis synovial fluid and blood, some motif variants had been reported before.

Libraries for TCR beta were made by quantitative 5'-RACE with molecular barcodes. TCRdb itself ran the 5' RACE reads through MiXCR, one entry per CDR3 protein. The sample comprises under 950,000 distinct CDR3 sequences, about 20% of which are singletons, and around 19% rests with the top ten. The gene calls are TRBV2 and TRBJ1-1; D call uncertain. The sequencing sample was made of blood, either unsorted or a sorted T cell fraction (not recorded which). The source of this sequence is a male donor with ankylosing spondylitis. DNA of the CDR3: TGTGCCAGCAGTCGTTTGGGGAAGAACACTGAAGCTTTCTTT. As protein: CASSRLGKNTEAFF.